The 27 T cell receptor beta chains below come from one sample, sequenced in a study of blood T cell repertoires in COVID-19. Only in-frame clones appear in the TCRdb table, and some are missing; sequencing was by immunoSEQ multiplex PCR. There are 70,000 to 100,000 clones in the sample; roughly 80% occur only once, and approximately 4% lies in the top ten. Input material: peripheral blood. Receptors originate from a woman between 45 and 60 years old with acute or convalescent COVID-19.

The chain carries TRBV28 and TRBJ2-7, with 12 bases lining up with TRBD2. J gave up 9 bases and V 2 bases, and 8 bases lay outside the gene matches. Germline V lookup: CDR1 MDHEN, CDR2 SYDVKM. The CDR3 has 15 residues. The CDR3 DNA follows: TGTGCCAGCAGTTTAGGGACTAGCGGGCCCGGGTGGCAGTACTTC. Encoded protein: CASSLGTSGPGWQYF.

The CDR3 is CASSQGGADLVTYNEQFF. The CDR3 region has the DNA TGTGCCAGCAGCCAAGGCGGGGCGGACCTTGTTACTTACAATGAGCAGTTCTTC. The rearrangement joins TRBV3-1 (or the pseudogene TRBV3-2) to TRBJ2-1; the D gene is possibly TRBD2 (6 bases). Germline CDR1 LGHDT, CDR2 YNNKEL (reference sequence). There are 18 residues in the CDR3. Trimming stripped 1 base from V and 4 bases from J, with 20 bases between.

The chain has TRBV5-6 and TRBJ1-6; 8 bases agree with TRBD1. V lost 5 bases, J lost 11 bases, and 6 bases stayed unmatched. Germline CDR1 and CDR2: SGHDT and YYEEEE. The CDR3 is made up of 13 amino acids. The chain's CDR3 is CASSPGTGTPLHF. The CDR3 DNA reads TGTGCCAGCAGTCCCGGGACAGGAACACCCCTCCACTTT.

CDR3 nucleotides: TGTGCCAGCAGCTTGCAGAGGAAGGCCTACGAGCAGTACTTC. This codes for CASSLQRKAYEQYF. The V call is TRBV11-2, the J call TRBJ2-7, with D unresolved. V shed 3 bases and J shed 2 bases, with 11 bases lying between them. The V gene's germline CDR1 is SGHAT and CDR2 FQNNGV. This CDR3 is 14 amino acids long.

The V and J genes are TRBV11-2 and TRBJ1-6; maybe TRBD1 (5 bases). V dropped 7 bases and J dropped 7 bases, with 14 bases sitting between them. This CDR3 comprises 14 residues. CDR1 and CDR2 (germline): SGHAT, FQNNGV. CDR3 amino acids: CASNLGRENSPLHF. The CDR3 coding sequence is TGTGCCAGCAATTTAGGCAGGGAAAATTCACCCCTCCACTTT.

The chain combines TRBV2 with TRBJ1-5, with 7 nucleotides matching TRBD1. Germline assignment: CDR1 SNHLY and CDR2 FYNNEI. The CDR3 covers 15 residues. Germline trimming cut 8 bases from V and 3 bases from J; bases unmatched to any gene: 10. CDR3 sequence: CASGFRDRTNQPQHF. The CDR3, as DNA: TGTGCCAGCGGATTCCGGGACAGAACCAATCAGCCCCAGCATTTT.

The CDR3 here is CASSPKDSYEQYF. DNA of the CDR3: TGCGCCAGCAGCCCTAAGGACAGCTACGAGCAGTACTTC. The chain combines TRBV5-1 with TRBJ2-7; D is perhaps TRBD1 (6 bases). Trimming left V 4 bases short and J 3 bases short, with 11 bases between. Germline assignment: CDR1 SGHRS and CDR2 YFSETQ. The CDR3 extends over 13 amino acids.

The rearrangement uses TRBV9 and TRBJ2-3, with 9 bases matching TRBD1. The ends lost 2 bases at V and 8 bases at J; junction bases unmatched: 9. Per the germline V gene, CDR1 is SGDLS and CDR2 is YYNGEE. The CDR3 is 15 residues long. As DNA, the CDR3 is TGTGCCAGCAGCGTCGGGGGGACAGGGAGTGTTACGCAGTATTTT. Its protein product is CASSVGGTGSVTQYF.

The chain couples TRBV28 to TRBJ1-1, with TRBD1 as a possible D gene (6 bases). V lost 4 bases and J lost 7, with 13 bases in between. The CDR3 runs to 13 residues. Per germline, CDR1 MDHEN and CDR2 SYDVKM. Here the CDR3 reads CASSYLGAGEAFF. CDR3 DNA sequence: TGTGCCAGCAGTTATTTGGGGGCAGGTGAAGCTTTCTTT.

The gene calls are TRBV24-1 and TRBJ2-5; D may be TRBD2 (6 bases). There are 15 residues in the CDR3. Trimming cost V 5 bases and J 5 bases, with 17 bases left between them. Germline CDR1 reads KGHDR; CDR2 reads SFDVKD. Here the CDR3 DNA reads TGTGCCACCAGTGGTGGAGGAGGGAGGTCCGAGACCCAGTACTTC. This encodes CATSGGGGRSETQYF.

The genes are TRBV5-1 and TRBJ1-1; TRBD1 matches 7 bases. The CDR3 is made up of 15 amino acids. Per germline, CDR1 SGHRS and CDR2 YFSETQ. The trim removed 4 bases at V and 3 bases at J, leaving 9 bases unmatched. The CDR3 loop is CASSPETGWDTEAFF. Written as DNA, the CDR3 is TGCGCCAGCAGCCCAGAGACAGGGTGGGACACTGAAGCTTTCTTT. Combining the CDR3 with reference TRBV5-1 and TRBJ1-1 gives the whole variable domain KAGVTQTPRYLIKTRGQQVTLSCSPISGHRSVSWYQQTPGQGLQFLFEYFSETQRNKGNFPGRFSGRQFSNSRSEMNVSTLELGDSALYLCASSPETGWDTEAFFGQGTRLTVV.

The V and J genes are TRBV6-1 and TRBJ1-2, with D unclear. This CDR3 is built from 15 residues. The germline CDR1 and CDR2 sequences are MNHNS and SASEGT. V was pared by 1 base and J by 6 bases, with 15 bases between. The CDR3, as DNA: TGTGCCAGCAGTGAAGATGTCAGAGCGGACCATGGCTACACCTTC. This codes for CASSEDVRADHGYTF.

This clone appeared a few times. V gene TRBV27 combines with J gene TRBJ1-2; 10 positions match TRBD1. CDR3 length: 13 residues. Germline CDR1 MNHEY, CDR2 SMNVEV (reference sequence). Trimming at V came to 5 bases and at J to 4 bases, leaving 1 base not matched to a gene. CDR3 nucleotide sequence: TGTGCCAGCAGTGGGGACAGGGGCTATGGCTACACCTTC. This gives the protein CASSGDRGYGYTF.

This clone was picked up one time. The chain couples TRBV5-1 to TRBJ1-4, with D unclear. Looked up from germline, CDR1 is SGHRS and CDR2 is YFSETQ. V was shortened by 1 base and J by 8 bases, with 9 bases between the two germline ends. The CDR3 covers 13 residues. CDR3 residues: CASSLRSREKLFF. DNA of the CDR3: TGCGCCAGCAGCTTGAGGAGTCGAGAAAAACTGTTTTTT.

V is TRBV14 and J is TRBJ1-3; D remains unclear. The CDR3 sequence is 13 residues long. Germline V gene lookup returns CDR1 SGHDN and CDR2 FVKESK. Trimming shortened V by 1 base and J by 6 bases, and 7 bases separated the two germline ends. The CDR3 DNA is TGTGCCAGCAGCCAAGGGGAGATAAACACCATATATTTT. Translated, it gives CASSQGEINTIYF.

This chain connects TRBV7-2 to TRBJ2-3, with D possibly being TRBD2 (6 bases). The CDR3 spans 14 residues. Germline V gives CDR1 SGHTA, CDR2 FQGNSA. V was shortened by 6 bases and J by 2 bases, with 12 bases between the two germline ends. The CDR3 reads CASRGDFSTDTQYF. In DNA, the CDR3 is TGTGCCAGCAGGGGGGACTTCTCCACAGATACGCAGTATTTT.

The rearrangement joins TRBV5-5 to TRBJ1-1; D is unresolved. V lost 4 bases and J lost 5, with 12 bases in between. The CDR3 extends over 13 amino acids. CDR1 is SGHKS and CDR2 is YYEKEE in the germline V gene (reference sequence). The CDR3 DNA follows: TGTGCCAGCAGCCAAGGCCCGGGGACTGAAGCTTTCTTT. Translating it yields CASSQGPGTEAFF.

CDR3: CASSPGQGAIEAFF. Written as DNA, the CDR3 is TGTGCCAGCAGCCCAGGACAGGGGGCCATTGAAGCTTTCTTT. This chain joins TRBV3-1 (or the pseudogene TRBV3-2) and TRBJ1-1, with 11 bases lining up with TRBD1. The CDR3 has 14 amino acids. CDR1 is LGHDT and CDR2 is YNNKEL in the germline V gene (reference sequence). Losses at the gene ends were 4 bases for V and 7 bases for J; bases not matched to a gene: 5.

This chain connects TRBV28 to TRBJ1-2, with D possibly TRBD1 on 5 matching bases. The V end was cut by 5 bases, the J end by 7 bases, with 14 bases between. CDR1 and CDR2 (germline): MDHEN, SYDVKM. CDR3 length: 13 amino acids. The CDR3 nucleotides are TGTGCCAGCAGTCCACCCCCGGGGGTTGGCTACACCTTC. This codes for CASSPPPGVGYTF.

This clone was seen a handful of times. V gene TRBV3-1 (or the pseudogene TRBV3-2) combines with J gene TRBJ2-7; possible D gene TRBD2, 6 bases. Looked up from germline, CDR1 is LGHDT and CDR2 is YNNKEL (reference sequence). V lost 3 bases, J lost 3 bases, and 18 bases lay in between. The CDR3 is made up of 16 amino acids. The CDR3 spells CASSHRRNGGRYEQYF. The CDR3, as DNA: TGTGCCAGCAGCCACCGAAGGAACGGGGGTCGCTACGAGCAGTACTTC.

The chain combines TRBV28 with TRBJ2-7; 9 bases align to TRBD1. Germline-derived CDR1 and CDR2 are MDHEN and SYDVKM. V trimming: 3 bases; J trimming: 2 bases; junction bases outside the gene matches: 8. The CDR3 is 16 residues long. CDR3 sequence (DNA): TGTGCCAGCAGTTTCACCTCCGGGACAGGGACCTACGAGCAGTACTTC. This codes for CASSFTSGTGTYEQYF.

Written as DNA, the CDR3 is TGTGCCAGTAGTATAGAAGGAAGAGGGGAAAAACTGTTTTTT. This translates into CASSIEGRGEKLFF. The V and J genes are TRBV19 and TRBJ1-4, with D hard to call. V lost 0 bases and J lost 8, with 10 bases in between. This CDR3 has 14 residues. Germline V lookup: CDR1 LNHDA, CDR2 SQIVND (reference sequence). Drawing the rest from reference TRBV19 and TRBJ1-4, the complete variable domain is DGGITQSPKYLFRKEGQNVTLSCEQNLNHDAMYWYRQDPGQGLRLIYYSQIVNDFQKGDIAEGYSVSREKKESFPLTVTSAQKNPTAFYLCASSIEGRGEKLFFGSGTQLSVL.

The rearrangement links TRBV5-1 to TRBJ2-4; D not resolved. The CDR3 runs to 14 residues. In germline, CDR1 is SGHRS, CDR2 YFSETQ. V lost 0 bases and J lost 7, with 11 bases in between. CDR3 residues: CASSLVVAGNIQYF. CDR3 DNA sequence: TGCGCCAGCAGCTTGGTGGTAGCTGGTAACATTCAGTACTTC.

The chain combines TRBV6-1 with TRBJ1-2; D possibly corresponds to TRBD1 (5 bases). The CDR3 has 13 residues. Germline CDR1 MNHNS, CDR2 SASEGT. The V and J ends lost 3 bases and 5 bases respectively, with 10 bases between them. CDR3 residues: CASSEVQGYGYTF. The CDR3, as DNA: TGTGCCAGCAGTGAGGTTCAGGGTTATGGCTACACCTTC.

The gene calls are TRBV7-2 and TRBJ2-7, with no clear D. This CDR3 is built from 11 residues. The V end was cut by 5 bases, the J end by 0 bases, with 2 bases between. CDR1 and CDR2 from the germline V gene are SGHTA and FQGNSA. The CDR3 reads CASSLSYEQYF. Here the CDR3 DNA reads TGTGCCAGCAGCCTCTCCTACGAGCAGTACTTC.

The gene calls are TRBV5-1 and TRBJ2-2; 13 bases line up with TRBD2. With V trimmed by 2 bases and J by 2 bases, 9 bases remained unmatched. Germline V gene sequence: CDR1 SGHRS, CDR2 YFSETQ. The CDR3 is made up of 19 amino acids. CDR3 nucleotide sequence: TGCGCCAGCAGCTTTGGGCGTGGACTAGCGGGGGCAAACACCGGGGAGCTGTTTTTT. Translating it yields CASSFGRGLAGANTGELFF.

The chain has TRBV2 and TRBJ2-3, with a weak D call TRBD2 (5 bases). Germline values: CDR1 SNHLY, CDR2 FYNNEI. Trimming cost V 7 bases and J 2 bases, with 10 bases left between them. The CDR3 is 13 residues long. CDR3 DNA sequence: TGTGCCAGCAAGGAGCGGTCCACAGATACGCAGTATTTT. Translated: CASKERSTDTQYF.